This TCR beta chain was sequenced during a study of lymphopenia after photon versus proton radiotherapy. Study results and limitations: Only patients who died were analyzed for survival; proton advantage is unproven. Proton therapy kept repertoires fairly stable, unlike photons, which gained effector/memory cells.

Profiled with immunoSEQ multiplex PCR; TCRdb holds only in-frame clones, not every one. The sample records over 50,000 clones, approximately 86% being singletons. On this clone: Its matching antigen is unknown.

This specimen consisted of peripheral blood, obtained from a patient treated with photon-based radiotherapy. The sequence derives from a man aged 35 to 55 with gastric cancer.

The CDR3 loop reads CASRSGSYEQYF. DNA of the CDR3: TGTGCCAGCAGGTCTGGGTCCTACGAGCAGTACTTC. This chain uses TRBV6-5 with TRBJ2-7; D gene unclear. Looked up from germline, CDR1 is MNHEY and CDR2 is SVGAGI. The CDR3 covers 12 residues. Trimming left V 6 bases short and J 1 base short, with 7 bases between.